This passage covers 21 T cell receptor beta chains from one sample sequenced in a study of shared clonotypes between healthy human individuals. Clones were read by immunoSEQ multiplex PCR, and TCRdb kept only the in-frame ones, dropping some. The sample gives a few million clones, roughly nine tenths of which show up once; roughly 0.15% is in the top ten. The sequenced sample consisted of naive CD4+ T cells sorted from blood. Regarding subset: CD45RA+ positively selected. The receptors were sampled from a man aged 18 to 29 in good health.

Only a few counts were recorded for this clone. V is TRBV25-1 and J is TRBJ1-5; D not certain. The CDR3 extends over 13 amino acids. Germline assignment: CDR1 MGHDK and CDR2 SYGVNS. V lost 8 bases to trimming and J lost 1 base, with 9 bases between them. As DNA, the CDR3 is TGTGCCAGCTCTGGAACCAGCAATCAGCCCCAGCATTTT. This sequence encodes CASSGTSNQPQHF.

For this clone: Different DNA sequences within this sample yield the same CDR3. This sequence joins TRBV7-9 and TRBJ1-4; no firm D call. The CDR3 length is 13 residues. V dropped 1 base and J dropped 5 bases, with 5 bases sitting between them. Looked up from germline, CDR1 is SEHNR and CDR2 is FQNEAQ (reference sequence). CDR3 bases: TGTGCCAGCAGCTTAGGGAGCAATGAAAAACTGTTTTTT. Its translation is CASSLGSNEKLFF.

This clone is a singleton in its sample. The chain employs TRBV7-8 and TRBJ2-7; TRBD1 matches 8 bases. The germline gives CDR1 SGHVS, CDR2 FQNEAQ. J gave up 3 bases and V 1 base, and 5 bases lay outside the gene matches. This CDR3 contains 15 residues. The CDR3 DNA reads TGTGCCAGCAGCTTAGGAGGGGACAGGAACTACGAGCAGTACTTC. Its translation is CASSLGGDRNYEQYF.

The chain joins TRBV5-6 to TRBJ2-7; D unresolved. Germline values: CDR1 SGHDT, CDR2 YYEEEE. The CDR3 consists of 12 residues. The V gene lost 3 bases and the J gene lost 4 bases, with 8 bases spanning the gap. CDR3 sequence (DNA): TGTGCCAGCAGCTCACTTGCTTACGAGCAGTACTTC. It translates to CASSSLAYEQYF.

In regard to this clone: The junction shows a germline mismatch at one end, possibly a read error. The chain is built from TRBV5-1 and TRBJ2-1, with 10 bases aligning to TRBD2. The germline gives CDR1 SGHRS, CDR2 YFSETQ. CDR3 length equals 14 residues. In nucleotides, the CDR3 is TGCGCCAGCAGCTTGTTGCCTAGCGGGAGTGAGGAGTTCTTC. It is translated as CASSLLPSGSEEFF.

This clone was found once. The chain uses TRBV5-1 and TRBJ2-1; D not resolved. Trimming removed 5 bases from V and 2 bases from J, with 14 bases in between. This CDR3 has 15 amino acids. The germline V gene has CDR1 SGHRS and CDR2 YFSETQ. CDR3 amino acids: CASSLSTSPYNEQFF. CDR3 nucleotides: TGCGCCAGCAGTCTCTCCACCTCCCCCTACAATGAGCAGTTCTTC.

V usage is TRBV4-2 and J usage is TRBJ2-7, with 7 bases fitting TRBD1. Germline CDR1 and CDR2: LGHNA and YNFKEQ. The trim removed 6 bases at V and 3 bases at J, leaving 8 bases unmatched. CDR3 length equals 14 residues. The CDR3: CASRAMQGVYEQYF. The CDR3 region has the DNA TGTGCCAGCAGGGCAATGCAGGGGGTCTACGAGCAGTACTTC.

The chain employs TRBV11-2 and TRBJ2-5, with D perhaps matching TRBD1 or TRBD2 (5 bases each). With 1 base removed from V and 1 base from J, the gap between germline ends came to 10 bases. The length of the CDR3 is 15 residues. CDR1 is SGHAT, CDR2 FQNNGV, per germline. Written as DNA, the CDR3 is TGTGCCAGCAGCTTAGTTGGGGGAGTCCAAGAGACCCAGTACTTC. Translation gives CASSLVGGVQETQYF.

Comment on this clone: Other DNA sequences in this sample translate to the same CDR3. The chain carries TRBV5-6 and TRBJ1-2; 9 bases align to TRBD1. The CDR3 consists of 14 residues. Trimming at V came to 4 bases and at J to 2 bases, leaving 3 bases not matched to a gene. CDR1 and CDR2 from the germline V gene are SGHDT and YYEEEE. The CDR3 DNA sequence: TGTGCCAGCAGCCCCGGACAGGGGAACTATGGCTACACCTTC. Translation gives CASSPGQGNYGYTF.

Concerning this clone: Additional DNA sequences in this sample encode the identical CDR3. The chain is built from TRBV2 and TRBJ1-1, with 9 bases that match TRBD1. The CDR3 has 13 amino acids. Germline V gene data show CDR1 as SNHLY and CDR2 as FYNNEI. V lost 6 bases to trimming and J lost 5 bases; unmatched junction nucleotides: 4. The CDR3 sequence is CASRGDRGTEAFF. CDR3 nucleotide sequence: TGTGCCAGCAGAGGAGACAGGGGGACTGAAGCTTTCTTT.

The chain has TRBV7-6 and TRBJ2-5; 8 bases map to TRBD2. The V gene's germline CDR1 is SGHVS and CDR2 FNYEAQ. The J segment lost 5 bases and the V segment lost 0 bases, leaving 5 bases of the junction unmatched. This CDR3 is built from 15 residues. CDR3 coding DNA: TGTGCCAGCAGCTTAGCTGAGGGACTAGGCGAGACCCAGTACTTC. Encoded protein: CASSLAEGLGETQYF.

Written as DNA, the CDR3 is TGTGCCACCAGCAGAGAACAGGGGGCGCGGTACTATGGCTACACCTTC. Its translation: CATSREQGARYYGYTF. The chain uses TRBV15 and TRBJ1-2; 9 bases are a match to TRBD1. The CDR3 is 16 amino acids. The germline V gene encodes CDR1 LNHNV and CDR2 YYDKDF (reference sequence). The trim removed 0 bases at V and 3 bases at J, leaving 5 bases unmatched.

The rearrangement joins TRBV21-1 to TRBJ2-3; TRBD1, the D gene given by the table, was not confirmed from the DNA. TRBV21-1 is assigned pseudogene status. CDR3 length: 18 residues. CDR3 loop: CASSKVSRWTGGYDTQYF. In nucleotides, the CDR3 is TGTGCCAGCAGCAAAGTATCCCGGTGGACAGGGGGTTACGATACGCAGTATTTT.

The gene calls are TRBV20-1 and TRBJ2-7, with D possibly TRBD2 on 5 matching bases. From germline, CDR1 is DFQATT and CDR2 SNEGSKA (reference sequence). Deletions cut 6 bases from V and 2 bases from J, with 8 bases between. The CDR3 is 11 residues long. This CDR3 reads CSAPGAYEQYF. In DNA, the CDR3 is TGCAGTGCCCCCGGGGCCTACGAGCAGTACTTC.

The rearrangement joins TRBV5-1 to TRBJ1-6; 9 nucleotides line up with TRBD1. The V and J ends lost 2 bases and 10 bases, in that order; junction bases with no gene match: 4. Germline V lookup: CDR1 SGHRS, CDR2 YFSETQ. There are 14 residues in the CDR3. DNA for the CDR3: TGCGCCAGCAGCTTAAGGACAGGGGAGTCACCCCTCCACTTT. Translation gives CASSLRTGESPLHF.

The CDR3 DNA reads as TGTGCCAGCTCACCACTATCACCCAGCTCTGGAAACACCATATATTTT. Encoded protein: CASSPLSPSSGNTIYF. This chain connects TRBV18 to TRBJ1-3; D uncertain. CDR1 KGHSH and CDR2 LQKENI come from the germline V gene. V was cut by 1 base and J by 0 bases, with 10 bases left in between. The CDR3 runs 16 residues.

The chain has TRBV5-8 and TRBJ1-2; tentatively, D is TRBD1 (6 bases). Germline values: CDR1 SGHTS, CDR2 YDEGEE. The CDR3 has 15 residues. Trimming removed 0 bases at V and 5 bases at J, with 14 bases between. The CDR3 protein is CASSLAPTGSYGYTF. The CDR3 region has the DNA TGTGCCAGCAGCTTGGCCCCGACAGGCTCGTATGGCTACACCTTC.

A single count supports this clone. The chain carries TRBV4-1 and TRBJ1-1; D might be TRBD1 (5 bases). Trimming took off 4 bases at V and 3 bases at J, with 15 bases between the two ends. The V gene's germline CDR1 is MGHRA and CDR2 YSYEKL. The CDR3 has 15 residues. The CDR3 spells CASSPRGGLYTEAFF. The CDR3 region has the DNA TGCGCCAGCAGCCCCCGGGGGGGTTTATACACTGAAGCTTTCTTT.

The V gene is TRBV19, the J gene TRBJ1-1; possibly TRBD1 for D (5 bases). Trimming took off 7 bases at V and 6 bases at J, with 18 bases between the two ends. Germline V CDR1 and CDR2: LNHDA, SQIVND (reference sequence). The CDR3 length is 14 residues. CDR3 sequence reads: CASTPGTPVSEAFF. The CDR3 DNA follows: TGTGCCAGTACCCCCGGGACGCCGGTGTCTGAAGCTTTCTTT.

The genes are TRBV30 and TRBJ2-3, with unresolved D. Germline CDR1 and CDR2: GTSNPN and SVGIG (reference sequence). The CDR3 covers 15 residues. V was pared by 1 base and J by 2 bases, with 13 bases between. CDR3 in DNA: TGTGCCTGGAGTGCTGGAGACTTTGTCACAGATACGCAGTATTTT. Encoded protein: CAWSAGDFVTDTQYF.

As to this clone: Within the sample, other DNA sequences also encode this same CDR3. The rearrangement joins TRBV9 to TRBJ1-1; D call uncertain. V was pared by 0 bases and J by 0 bases, with 6 bases between. CDR1 is SGDLS and CDR2 is YYNGEE in the germline V gene. This CDR3 region has 14 residues. DNA of the CDR3: TGTGCCAGCAGCGTAGGTACAATGAACACTGAAGCTTTCTTT. Amino acid sequence: CASSVGTMNTEAFF.